The TCR beta chain under discussion was sequenced for a study of T cell responses to AZD1222 COVID-19 vaccine. This CDR3 has 13 residues. V lost 2 bases and J lost 4, with 5 bases in between. Remarks on this clone: As yet, its antigen is unknown. This sample also contains other DNA sequences that code for the same CDR3.

Sequenced by immunoSEQ multiplex PCR; TCRdb stores in-frame clones only, minus some. This table holds some 150,000 clones, 80% to 95% found once. Broader study findings: Every sample of the repertoires postdated the peak T cell response. Regions left unmutated in variants are reportedly the target of nearly half of spike-specific TCRs.

This sequence joins TRBV12-3 or TRBV12-4 and TRBJ2-2; D not resolved. The source is an adult who received the AZD1222 COVID-19 vaccine. Specimen: peripheral blood, collected 28 days after the second AZD1222 dose. CDR3 sequence (DNA): TGTGCCAGCAGTTTAATGGGCACCGGGGAGCTGTTTTTT. The encoded protein is CASSLMGTGELFF.